This TCR beta chain was retrieved from a study of T-cell memory formation after mild COVID-19 (TCRdb year 2021). As for the study more broadly: TCR sequence clusters from the two donors were largely donor specific. T-cell clones expanding and contracting after mild COVID-19 in two donors were tracked by longitudinal TCRalpha and TCRbeta repertoire sequencing. Two young, previously healthy adult volunteers made up the cohort, one male and one female. Beyond this particular receptor, the publication reports: The study covered only a couple of mild cases, and larger cohorts including severe cases with pre-infection samples were considered necessary. Contracting CD4+ clones were found mainly in CM and EM memory subsets, while CD8+ clones were enriched in EMRA. SARS-CoV-2 specificity was not confirmed for the second-wave clones peaking on day 37. Some responding clones were found in pre-infection memory, which suggests that pre-existing cross-reactive memory T cells took part in the SARS-CoV-2 response. Balanced CD4/CD8 phenotypes were observed for clones contracting from day 15 to 85, whereas a bias towards CD4+ was observed for a second wave of clones expanding from day 15 to 37.

Concerning this clonotype: It has no known antigen specificity. Qualities for individual bases were not recorded, and no much larger clone is one base off.

From a lookup of the germline V gene, CDR1 and CDR2 are SGHDT and YYEEEE. Including the terminal cysteine and phenylalanine, the CDR3 comprises 17 residues. Solely the CDR3 DNA is kept, with 51 bases framed from the first base. The germline V end is reduced by 4 bases and the J end by 5 bases; junction bases left unmatched: 16. Sequencing took place on an Illumina NovaSeq 6000. TCRalpha and TCRbeta cDNA libraries were built by 5'RACE with constant-segment primers, adding sample barcodes and unique molecular identifiers. RNA was extracted from every sample with Trizol reagent. The libraries were amplified in two PCR steps, and the second step added a second sample barcode and Illumina TruSeq adapters. The libraries were sequenced on an Illumina NovaSeq using 2 x 150 bp paired-end reads. On the study's bioinformatics: The reads were demultiplexed and collapsed into UMI-guided consensus sequences using migec v1.2.7. Using mixcr v2.1.11, UMI consensuses were aligned to TRA and TRB V and J templates and then assembled into clonotypes. A clonotype was counted as expanded or contracted only when both edgeR and NoisET called the clonotype significant, with the noise models trained on biological replicates. For edgeR calls, a false discovery rate-adjusted p below 0.01 and a log2 fold-change threshold of 1 were applied. PCA with hierarchical clustering of max-normalized trajectories of the 1000 most abundant clonotypes was used as exploratory dynamics analysis. Each responding clone was given a CD4 or CD8 phenotype based on the CD4+ and CD8+ repertoires, which had been sequenced separately. TCRdb handled the public reads itself, with Q25 trimming in fastp and clone calling in MiXCR, and kept productive beta chains. Each entry merges the rows of one CDR3 protein and shows their most common DNA and genes. These V and J calls derive from TCRdb rather than the authors' analysis. The sample table holds some 440,000 distinct CDR3 sequences, of which roughly 25% were seen once. The ten largest clones represent 9.5% to 15% of the sample.

Ficoll-Paque density gradient centrifugation was used to isolate PBMCs. The chain was built from TRBV5-6 and TRBJ2-5, with TRBD1 identical over 8 junction bases. This TCR came from an adult woman who had mild COVID-19 (a few samples of this study predate the infection). The sample titles of this study are shuffled in the database, so cell type and time point are left out; the donor was told from shared clones. Sequencing was carried out using PBMCs or a T cell subset sorted from them (not recorded which). The CDR3 in this case is CASSLQEGQGARETQYF. Read as DNA, the sequence is TGTGCCAGCAGCCTACAGGAAGGACAGGGAGCAAGGGAGACCCAGTACTTC.